This TCR beta chain is drawn from a study of a mutant IDH1 vaccine in newly diagnosed glioma. Profiled with immunoSEQ multiplex PCR; TCRdb holds only in-frame clones, not every one. This table holds tens of thousands of clones, 70% to 90% found once. V was trimmed by 0 bases and J by 3 bases, leaving 10 bases between them. CDR1 SGDLS and CDR2 YYNGEE come from the germline V gene. The CDR3 has 15 residues. Regarding time point: baseline, week 1 (first vaccination visit). Treatment denoted: pre-vaccination baseline after standard-of-care therapy. Notes on the study in general: Most patients, roughly 92%, showed vaccine-induced immune responses.

As regards this clone: Its antigen is not identified.

Sequencing used PBMCs, obtained from a glioma patient treated with radiotherapy, temozolomide or both. The genes are TRBV9 and TRBJ1-5; D remains ambiguous. The receptor was isolated from a woman between 40 and 55 years old with glioma. CDR3 nucleotide sequence: TGTGCCAGCAGCGTAGGGGCAGGCCTCAATCAGCCCCAGCATTTT. This sequence encodes CASSVGAGLNQPQHF.